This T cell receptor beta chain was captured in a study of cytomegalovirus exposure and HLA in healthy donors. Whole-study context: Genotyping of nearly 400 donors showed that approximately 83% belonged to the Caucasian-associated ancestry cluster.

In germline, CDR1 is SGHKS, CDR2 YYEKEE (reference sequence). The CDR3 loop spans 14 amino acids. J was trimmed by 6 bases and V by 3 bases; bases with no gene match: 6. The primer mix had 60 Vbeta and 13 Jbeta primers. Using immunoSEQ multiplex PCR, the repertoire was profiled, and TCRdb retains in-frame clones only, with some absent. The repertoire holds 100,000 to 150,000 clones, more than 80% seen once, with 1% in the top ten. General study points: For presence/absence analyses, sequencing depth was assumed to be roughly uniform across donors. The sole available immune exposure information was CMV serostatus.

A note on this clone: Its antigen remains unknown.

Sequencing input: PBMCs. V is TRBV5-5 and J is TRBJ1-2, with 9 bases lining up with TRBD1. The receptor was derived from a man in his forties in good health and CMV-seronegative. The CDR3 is CASSYGQGSNGYTF. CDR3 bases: TGTGCCAGCAGCTACGGACAGGGGAGTAATGGCTACACCTTC.